The entry below gives a single T cell receptor beta chain sequence along with its context. This sample is drawn from a study of blood T cell repertoires in COVID-19. Study context: The analysed material was cDNA or gDNA that came from T cells, B-cell-depleted T cells, or PBMCs.

Germline assignment: CDR1 SGHRS and CDR2 YFSETQ. Trimming removed 4 bases at V and 4 bases at J, with 14 bases between. This CDR3 has 14 amino acids. Authors' data handling: Amplified reference gene primers provided the basis for estimating nucleated cell counts. TCRdb's table, derived via immunoSEQ multiplex PCR, lists solely in-frame clones and lacks some. The D gene and trimming were derived from the DNA, and the V and J assignments and clone size from that table. This sample has about 170,000 clones; about 82% occur once, and the top ten carry over 7%. Patients in Seattle were enrolled during active infection, then followed longitudinally.

The sequence derives from an elderly woman with COVID-19, enrolled during active disease. The chain carries TRBV5-1 and TRBJ1-2; weak D call: TRBD1 (5 bases). What was sequenced was peripheral blood. For the CDR3, the DNA is TGCGCCAGCAGCCCGGGGGGGGTTGCCTATGGCTACACCTTC. Residues: CASSPGGVAYGYTF. The whole variable domain, filled in from reference TRBV5-1 and TRBJ1-2, reads KAGVTQTPRYLIKTRGQQVTLSCSPISGHRSVSWYQQTPGQGLQFLFEYFSETQRNKGNFPGRFSGRQFSNSRSEMNVSTLELGDSALYLCASSPGGVAYGYTFGSGTRLTVV.